This TCR beta chain emerged from a study of shared clonotypes between healthy human individuals. About the study: CD8 memory received one plate per donor, CD8 naive two, CD4 memory three and CD4 naive three.

Every subset's genomic DNA went evenly onto several immunoSEQ plates. Sequencing was performed with immunoSEQ multiplex PCR; in TCRdb, only in-frame clones are kept and a portion is missing. The table includes more than 550,000 clones, roughly 72% detected once. Germline lookup yields CDR1 ENHRY and CDR2 SYGVKD. The V and J ends lost 3 bases and 6 bases respectively, with 11 bases between them. The CDR3 is made up of 13 amino acids. Healthy HIV-negative adults without recent acute infections or vaccinations served as donors. This clone was counted only a few times. The J gene is TRBJ1-2, the V gene TRBV10-3; no definite D call. The sample comprised memory CD4+ T cells sorted from blood. The subset denotes: CD45RA-negative fraction. The sequence was obtained from a woman in her twenties or thirties in good health. CDR3 loop: CAISEATSDGYTF. In nucleotides, the CDR3 is TGTGCCATCAGTGAAGCGACTTCCGATGGCTACACCTTC.